Below are 22 T cell receptor beta chains sequenced from a single sample in a study of shared clonotypes between healthy human individuals. Generated by immunoSEQ multiplex PCR, the TCRdb table keeps only in-frame clones and is missing some. The data show under 2,500,000 clones, approximately 95% seen once. Sequenced sample: naive CD4+ T cells sorted from blood. Subset denoted: CD45RA+ positively selected. Receptors originate from a man aged 18 to 35 in good health.

The chain couples TRBV7-8 to TRBJ1-1; 12 bases agree with TRBD1. Germline V gene sequence: CDR1 SGHVS, CDR2 FQNEAQ. V trimming: 5 bases; J trimming: 1 base; junction bases outside the gene matches: 8. The CDR3 covers 17 residues. In DNA, the CDR3 is TGTGCCAGCAGCCACCGGGACAGGGGGCTGCCGAACACTGAAGCTTTCTTT. Protein: CASSHRDRGLPNTEAFF.

The chain employs TRBV19 and TRBJ1-4; 9 bases match TRBD1. From germline, CDR1 is LNHDA and CDR2 SQIVND (reference sequence). V gave up 7 bases and J gave up 10 bases; unmatched junction bases: 7. The CDR3 loop spans 13 amino acids. The CDR3: CASTIVDRGKLFF. The CDR3 DNA is TGTGCCAGTACCATCGTGGACAGGGGAAAACTGTTTTTT.

Only one count was recorded for this clone. The chain has TRBV6-5 and TRBJ2-7, with 7 positions matching TRBD1. This CDR3 has 15 amino acids. Germline trimming cut 2 bases from V and 0 bases from J; bases unmatched to any gene: 4. Per the germline V gene, CDR1 is MNHEY and CDR2 is SVGAGI. For the CDR3, the DNA is TGTGCCAGCAGTTACAGGGGACAGTCCTCCTACGAGCAGTACTTC. Encoded protein: CASSYRGQSSYEQYF.

Concerning this clone: Within the sample, other DNA sequences also encode this same CDR3. The J gene is TRBJ2-7, the V gene TRBV7-2; 13 nucleotides align to TRBD2. The CDR3 runs 15 residues. The V gene's germline CDR1 is SGHTA and CDR2 FQGNSA. V trimming: 5 bases; J trimming: 2 bases; junction bases outside the gene matches: 3. CDR3 bases: TGTGCCAGCAGCCAACTAGCGGGAGGGCCCTACGAGCAGTACTTC. Its protein product is CASSQLAGGPYEQYF.

This chain links TRBV6-1 with TRBJ1-2; 10 nucleotides line up with TRBD1. The J segment lost 8 bases and the V segment lost 0 bases, leaving 6 bases of the junction unmatched. This CDR3 is built from 15 residues. Germline CDR1 and CDR2: MNHNS and SASEGT. This CDR3 is CASSEARTGGGGYTF. The CDR3 DNA sequence: TGTGCCAGCAGTGAAGCGAGGACAGGGGGAGGAGGCTACACCTTC.

This chain joins TRBV10-1 and TRBJ2-1; maybe TRBD1 (5 bases). The CDR3 runs to 16 residues. Trimming removed 6 bases at V and 2 bases at J, with 17 bases between. The germline CDR1 and CDR2 sequences are WNHNN and SYGVQD (reference sequence). The CDR3 loop is CASSQPSTDAYNEQFF. CDR3 sequence (DNA): TGCGCCAGCAGCCAGCCTTCGACAGACGCCTACAATGAGCAGTTCTTC.

The CDR3 here is CASSLEFAPWETQYF. The CDR3 DNA reads as TGTGCCAGCAGCTTAGAATTTGCGCCGTGGGAGACCCAGTACTTC. The rearrangement uses TRBV7-2 and TRBJ2-5, with unresolved D. The length of the CDR3 is 15 residues. Germline-derived CDR1 and CDR2 are SGHTA and FQGNSA. With 1 base removed from V and 5 bases from J, the gap between germline ends came to 14 bases.

This CDR3 reads CASSERLAREQYF. As DNA, the CDR3 is TGTGCCAGCAGTGAGAGACTAGCGCGAGAGCAGTACTTC. This chain uses TRBV25-1 with TRBJ2-7, with 8 bases that match TRBD2. Germline values: CDR1 MGHDK, CDR2 SYGVNS. The CDR3 extends over 13 amino acids. V was pared by 3 bases and J by 7 bases, with 5 bases of the junction left unmatched.

The chain combines TRBV30 with TRBJ2-3, with TRBD2 matching over 7 bases. CDR1 and CDR2 from the germline V gene are GTSNPN and SVGIG (reference sequence). Trimming at V came to 0 bases and at J to 3 bases, leaving 6 bases not matched to a gene. CDR3 length: 15 residues. As DNA, the CDR3 is TGTGCCTGGAGTGTCCCAGCGGGGTTAACAGATACGCAGTATTTT. It yields the protein CAWSVPAGLTDTQYF.

This sequence joins TRBV28 and TRBJ2-4; D is possibly TRBD2 (7 bases). The CDR3 runs to 15 residues. V dropped 6 bases and J dropped 8 bases, with 20 bases sitting between them. CDR1 and CDR2 from the germline V gene are MDHEN and SYDVKM. The CDR3 sequence: CASSQHLQGGDIQYF. In nucleotides, the CDR3 is TGTGCCAGCAGCCAACACTTACAGGGAGGGGACATTCAGTACTTC.

This chain connects TRBV10-3 to TRBJ2-5, with TRBD2 matching over 10 bases. This CDR3 has 15 amino acids. Germline CDR1 is ENHRY and CDR2 is SYGVKD. V lost 6 bases and J lost 3; bases outside the gene matches: 7. CDR3 DNA: TGTGCCATCAGCTCGAGCGGGGGGGCTAAAGAGACCCAGTACTTC. Translation gives CAISSSGGAKETQYF.

V is TRBV11-2 and J is TRBJ2-7; D is possibly TRBD2 (6 bases). The CDR3 contains 14 residues. Trimming took off 4 bases at V and 1 base at J, with 11 bases between the two ends. Germline loops: CDR1 SGHAT, CDR2 FQNNGV. The CDR3 protein is CASSSGGKSYEQYF. The DNA for the CDR3 is TGTGCCAGCAGCTCCGGGGGAAAATCCTACGAGCAGTACTTC.

The chain links TRBV25-1 to TRBJ1-4; no definite D call. Germline V gives CDR1 MGHDK, CDR2 SYGVNS. This CDR3 spans 14 amino acids. V dropped 2 bases and J dropped 5 bases, with 9 bases sitting between them. CDR3 loop: CASSERIGNEKLFF. As DNA, the CDR3 is TGTGCCAGCAGTGAAAGAATAGGGAATGAAAAACTGTTTTTT.

The rearrangement joins TRBV2 to TRBJ2-1; 11 bases line up with TRBD2. This CDR3 spans 13 amino acids. V lost 2 bases to trimming and J lost 12 bases; unmatched junction nucleotides: 3. Germline CDR1 and CDR2: SNHLY and FYNNEI. In DNA, the CDR3 is TGTGCCAGCAGTGAATCACTAGCGGGAGCGCAGTTCTTC. Protein: CASSESLAGAQFF.

The chain recombines TRBV6-1 with TRBJ1-1, with TRBD1 as a possible D gene (5 bases). V lost 7 bases to trimming and J lost 1 base, with 13 bases between them. CDR3 size: 14 residues. Germline CDR1 reads MNHNS; CDR2 reads SASEGT. The CDR3 loop is CASTLGLRNTEAFF. CDR3 DNA sequence: TGTGCCAGCACTTTGGGACTGCGGAACACTGAAGCTTTCTTT.

The chain employs TRBV28 and TRBJ1-6; no reliable D call. CDR3 length: 15 amino acids. The germline V and J ends were trimmed by 5 bases and 3 bases, with 11 bases remaining between them. The germline V gene encodes CDR1 MDHEN and CDR2 SYDVKM. The CDR3 spells CASSPSAGYNSPLHF. The CDR3 region has the DNA TGTGCCAGCAGTCCCAGTGCGGGCTATAATTCACCCCTCCACTTT. Using reference TRBV28 and TRBJ1-6 for the parts outside the CDR3, the full variable domain is DVKVTQSSRYLVKRTGEKVFLECVQDMDHENMFWYRQDPGLGLRLIYFSYDVKMKEKGDIPEGYSVSREKKERFSLILESASTNQTSMYLCASSPSAGYNSPLHFGNGTRLTVT.

On this clone itself: In the same sample, other DNA sequences code for this CDR3. The V and J genes are TRBV2 and TRBJ2-5; D unresolved. V lost 6 bases, J lost 0 bases, and 5 bases lay in between. Germline V gives CDR1 SNHLY, CDR2 FYNNEI. The CDR3 has 12 residues. This CDR3 reads CASRGDQETQYF. CDR3 in DNA: TGTGCCAGCAGAGGAGACCAAGAGACCCAGTACTTC.

The chain recombines TRBV29-1 with TRBJ2-1; TRBD2 matches 11 bases. The ends lost 6 bases at V and 6 bases at J; junction bases unmatched: 7. The CDR3 is 14 residues long. CDR1 and CDR2 (germline): SQVTM, ANQGSEA. The CDR3 is CSVSTSGSFNEQFF. In nucleotides, the CDR3 is TGCAGCGTCAGCACTAGCGGGAGTTTCAATGAGCAGTTCTTC.

This sequence joins TRBV2 and TRBJ2-2; D might be TRBD1 (5 bases). Germline V lookup: CDR1 SNHLY, CDR2 FYNNEI. CDR3 length equals 14 residues. Trimming took 10 bases from V and 1 from J, leaving 13 bases between them. CDR3 sequence reads: CATQGQMNTGELFF. Here the CDR3 DNA reads TGTGCCACCCAAGGACAAATGAACACCGGGGAGCTGTTTTTT. Full variable domain (missing parts from reference TRBV2 and TRBJ2-2): EPEVTQTPSHQVTQMGQEVILRCVPISNHLYFYWYRQILGQKVEFLVSFYNNEISEKSEIFDDQFSVERPDGSNFTLKIRSTKLEDSAMYFCATQGQMNTGELFFGEGSRLTVL.

The chain is built from TRBV5-4 and TRBJ2-6, with a tentative D call TRBD1 (6 bases). This CDR3 is built from 19 residues. V shed 3 bases and J shed 0 bases, with 19 bases lying between them. The germline V gene encodes CDR1 SGHNT and CDR2 YYREEE (reference sequence). CDR3 loop: CASSSNTGTTGSGANVLTF. Here the CDR3 DNA reads TGTGCCAGCAGCTCAAACACCGGGACAACTGGCTCTGGGGCCAACGTCCTGACTTTC.

The chain combines TRBV27 with TRBJ2-7; D possibly matches TRBD1 or TRBD2 (5 bases each). Germline values: CDR1 MNHEY, CDR2 SMNVEV (reference sequence). V was shortened by 5 bases and J by 10 bases, with 18 bases between the two germline ends. The CDR3 has 13 amino acids. The CDR3 DNA is TGTGCCAGCAGTCGGGACCTACTAACAATCCAGTACTTC. It codes for CASSRDLLTIQYF.

The chain is built from TRBV9 and TRBJ2-7; D ambiguous. Trimming stripped 4 bases from V and 0 bases from J, with 11 bases between. This CDR3 is 14 amino acids long. CDR1 is SGDLS, CDR2 YYNGEE, per germline. The CDR3 reads CASSIQGHSYEQYF. CDR3 coding DNA: TGTGCCAGCAGCATCCAAGGCCACTCCTACGAGCAGTACTTC.